The present entry profiles one TCR beta chain with its context. Its antigen remains unidentified. The sample originates from a study of blood T cells in healthy people across ages. The study drew donors from healthy Caucasian individuals in Russia aged roughly 6 to 90. A minimum of 6 million PBMCs was isolated per sample. Primers used in a second PCR of about 7 to 12 cycles were a sample-barcoded 5' primer and a J-beta primer mix. TCRdb analysed the 5' RACE reads with MiXCR anew, one entry per CDR3 protein. The repertoire holds roughly 1.5 million distinct CDR3 sequences, with less than 45% as singletons. Germline-derived CDR1 and CDR2 are MGHRA and YSYEKL. Trimming took 0 bases from V and 8 from J, leaving 13 bases between them. The CDR3 is 15 residues long. The study, taken as a whole, reports: Greater diversity and more naive CD4+ cells were seen in long-lived donors than in aged donors.

The TCR sequence derives from a woman younger than 30 in good health. The chain has TRBV4-1 and TRBJ1-4; tentatively, D is TRBD1 (6 bases). Material: blood. DNA for the CDR3: TGCGCCAGCAGCCAAGATTCCACAGGGACCGAAAAACTGTTTTTT. Translating it yields CASSQDSTGTEKLFF.